A single sample is the source of the 8 T cell receptor beta chains below, sequenced in a study of cytomegalovirus exposure and HLA in healthy donors. The data were produced by immunoSEQ multiplex PCR, yet TCRdb's version contains in-frame clones alone and is incomplete. The sample carries 90,000 to 150,000 clones, over 75% recorded once. The specimen was PBMCs. The receptor source for this set is a woman in her late teens or twenties in good health and CMV-seropositive.

V is TRBV7-2 and J is TRBJ2-1, with 8 nucleotides matching TRBD2. The CDR3 is 15 residues long. CDR1 is SGHTA and CDR2 is FQGNSA in the germline V gene. The V and J ends lost 4 bases and 5 bases, in that order; junction bases with no gene match: 7. CDR3 in DNA: TGTGCCAGCAGCTCTCCGGCGGGAGGAAACAATGAGCAGTTCTTC. Its protein product is CASSSPAGGNNEQFF.

The rearrangement joins TRBV19 to TRBJ1-2; weak D call: TRBD1 (5 bases). Germline lookup yields CDR1 LNHDA and CDR2 SQIVND (reference sequence). V gave up 6 bases and J gave up 0 bases, with 11 bases separating them. The CDR3 totals 14 residues. As DNA, the CDR3 is TGTGCCAGTAGCCGAACAGGACCTAACTATGGCTACACCTTC. This codes for CASSRTGPNYGYTF.

The CDR3 protein is CAWSVPRVFGNTEAFF. In DNA, the CDR3 is TGTGCCTGGAGTGTACCTCGAGTTTTTGGGAACACTGAAGCTTTCTTT. The V call is TRBV30, the J call TRBJ1-1; D unclear. V lost 0 bases and J 1 base, leaving 15 bases between the germline ends. The CDR3 totals 16 residues. CDR1 and CDR2 (germline): GTSNPN, SVGIG (reference sequence).

This clone is a singleton in its sample. The chain is built from TRBV4-1 and TRBJ2-7; a possible D gene is TRBD2 (5 bases). V lost 3 bases to trimming and J lost 0 bases, with 9 bases between them. The germline gives CDR1 MGHRA, CDR2 YSYEKL. The CDR3 sequence is 14 residues long. The CDR3 region is CASSQSGGSYEQYF. DNA of the CDR3: TGCGCCAGCAGCCAGTCAGGAGGCTCCTACGAGCAGTACTTC.

The chain uses TRBV7-9 and TRBJ2-3, with 7 positions matching TRBD2. The CDR3 runs to 14 residues. The V segment lost 4 bases and the J segment 8 bases; nucleotides outside the gene matches: 9. Germline CDR1 and CDR2: SEHNR and FQNEAQ (reference sequence). The CDR3 DNA reads TGTGCCAGCAGCTCAGTCCACGGGGAGGGTACGCAGTATTTT. Its protein product is CASSSVHGEGTQYF.

The chain uses TRBV6-1 and TRBJ1-5; D is possibly TRBD1 (5 bases). CDR3 size: 14 residues. Per germline, CDR1 MNHNS and CDR2 SASEGT. Between the trimmed V and J ends, which lost 4 bases and 0 bases, there was a span of 7 bases. The chain's CDR3 is CASSAGISNQPQHF. Written as DNA, the CDR3 is TGTGCCAGCAGTGCAGGGATTAGCAATCAGCCCCAGCATTTT.

This rearrangement joins TRBV19 to TRBJ1-3; no reliable D call. The CDR3 has 12 amino acids. V lost 5 bases, J lost 5 bases, and 7 bases lay in between. Looked up from germline, CDR1 is LNHDA and CDR2 is SQIVND (reference sequence). CDR3 nucleotides: TGTGCCAGTAGTCTCCTCCGAAACACCATATATTTT. Protein product: CASSLLRNTIYF. The whole variable domain, filled in from reference TRBV19 and TRBJ1-3, reads DGGITQSPKYLFRKEGQNVTLSCEQNLNHDAMYWYRQDPGQGLRLIYYSQIVNDFQKGDIAEGYSVSREKKESFPLTVTSAQKNPTAFYLCASSLLRNTIYFGEGSWLTVV.

This sequence joins TRBV11-2 and TRBJ2-1; 12 bases match TRBD2. The CDR3 is 18 residues long. Germline V CDR1 and CDR2: SGHAT, FQNNGV. The V segment lost 3 bases and the J segment 5 bases; nucleotides outside the gene matches: 11. CDR3 sequence (DNA): TGTGCCAGCAGCTTTCGGTCTAGCGGGGGGGCCGGGAACAATGAGCAGTTCTTC. It codes for CASSFRSSGGAGNNEQFF.